The 25 T cell receptor beta chains in this list originate from one sample, sequenced in a study of response to subunit inactivated influenza vaccine. Each CDR3 protein is one row after TCRdb ran MiXCR on the RT-PCR reads. The data show 500,000 to 700,000 distinct CDR3 sequences, around 25% seen once. These data are also associated with another study on T cells expressing NK-cell markers. This second report adds: UMIs accompanied the 5'RACE template switching by which TCR beta cDNA was made.

The sample was CD4+ T cells sorted from PBMCs, taken approximately 12 days after vaccination. Receptors were obtained from a man between 45 and 60 years old who received an inactivated influenza vaccine.

This clonotype was observed a few times. The genes are TRBV5-1 and TRBJ1-6; tentative D call: TRBD1 (6 bases). With 5 bases removed from V and 8 bases from J, the gap between germline ends came to 17 bases. Per germline, CDR1 SGHRS and CDR2 YFSETQ. CDR3 length equals 15 residues. The CDR3 DNA sequence: TGCGCCAGCAGAGTTTCGGGGGGCGCTTATTCACCCCTCCACTTT. Translating gives CASRVSGGAYSPLHF.

This clonotype has at least ten counts. At one end, the junction sequence differs from germline, possibly due to a read error. V usage is TRBV5-1 and J usage is TRBJ2-1; TRBD1 might be the D (5 bases). The CDR3 sequence is 13 residues long. From germline, CDR1 is SGHRS and CDR2 YFSETQ. The CDR3 bases are TGTGCCAGCAGTTTAGGGGATTACAATGAGCAGTTCTTC. This translates into CASSLGDYNEQFF.

The chain links TRBV4-3 to TRBJ2-1; D call uncertain. The V end lost 1 base, the J end lost 0 bases, and 22 bases lay between the germline ends. The CDR3 consists of 20 residues. CDR1 is LGHNA and CDR2 is YSLEER in the germline V gene. CDR3 sequence: CASSQAAWGVGRSSYNEQFF. For the CDR3, the DNA is TGCGCCAGCAGCCAAGCTGCTTGGGGTGTCGGAAGAAGCTCCTACAATGAGCAGTTCTTC.

CDR3 bases: TGTGCCAGCAGTTTATGGGGGGATTTTGAAGCTTTCTTT. This codes for CASSLWGDFEAFF. The chain recombines TRBV28 with TRBJ1-1; the D gene is possibly TRBD1 (5 bases). Germline CDR1 is MDHEN and CDR2 is SYDVKM. V shed 0 bases and J shed 7 bases, with 9 bases lying between them. CDR3 length equals 13 residues.

This clonotype was seen only once. A much larger clone is a single base away; this may be a read error. The chain has TRBV9 and TRBJ2-5, with D perhaps assigned TRBD1 or TRBD2 (5 bases each). CDR1 is SGDLS and CDR2 is YYNGEE in the germline V gene. The ends were cut back, 0 bases at V and 6 bases at J, with 6 bases in the middle. The CDR3 runs to 12 residues. The CDR3 is CASSVGGKTQYF. CDR3 nucleotides: TGTGCCAGCAGCGTAGGGGGGAAGACCCAGTACTTC.

This clonotype was seen a handful of times. J is TRBJ2-1 and V is TRBV7-9; D is perhaps TRBD1 or TRBD2 (5 bases each). V lost 5 bases and J 0 bases, leaving 14 bases between the germline ends. Looked up from germline, CDR1 is SEHNR and CDR2 is FQNEAQ (reference sequence). There are 16 residues in the CDR3. The CDR3 spells CASSDRGTSSYNEQFF. Here the CDR3 DNA reads TGTGCCAGCAGCGACCGGGGCACGAGCTCCTACAATGAGCAGTTCTTC.

The rearrangement links TRBV6-1 to TRBJ2-5, with 7 bases that match TRBD2. In germline, CDR1 is MNHNS, CDR2 SASEGT. The CDR3 has 15 residues. V lost 1 base and J lost 8; bases outside the gene matches: 10. In DNA, the CDR3 is TGTGCCAGCAGTGAAGGACTAGCCAGGCTGATAACCCAGTACTTC. Protein: CASSEGLARLITQYF.

The chain links TRBV5-1 to TRBJ2-3; D is perhaps TRBD1 (6 bases). From germline, CDR1 is SGHRS and CDR2 YFSETQ. Trimming cost V 3 bases and J 0 bases, with 11 bases left between them. This CDR3 is built from 15 residues. The CDR3 sequence is CASSYRQDSTDTQYF. In nucleotides, the CDR3 is TGCGCCAGCAGCTACCGACAGGATAGCACAGATACGCAGTATTTT.

This clonotype turned up a few times. This sequence joins TRBV20-1 and TRBJ2-7, with 9 nucleotides matching TRBD2. The V gene end was trimmed by 6 bases and the J gene end by 3 bases; junction bases not matched to a gene: 9. The V gene's germline CDR1 is DFQATT and CDR2 SNEGSKA (reference sequence). This CDR3 is 14 amino acids long. This chain's CDR3 is CSAPTSGSLYEQYF. The CDR3 coding sequence is TGCAGTGCACCGACTAGCGGAAGCCTCTACGAGCAGTACTTC.

This clonotype was seen a handful of times. The CDR3 DNA reads TGTGCCACACAAGGGACAGCGGGCATGAAGGAACTGTTTTTT. It codes for CATQGTAGMKELFF. The chain is built from TRBV6-1 and TRBJ1-4; the match to TRBD1 covers 7 bases. V was clipped by 10 bases and J by 12 bases; unmatched bases: 17. The CDR3 is 14 amino acids. CDR1 is MNHNS, CDR2 SASEGT, per germline.

The chain links TRBV18 to TRBJ1-2, with D uncertain. This CDR3 has 13 residues. The germline V gene encodes CDR1 KGHSH and CDR2 LQKENI. V was cut by 8 bases and J by 3 bases, with 13 bases left in between. As DNA, the CDR3 is TGTGCCAGCAGTCCTGGGAGCGACTATGGCTACACCTTC. It translates to CASSPGSDYGYTF. Full variable domain (outside the CDR3, taken from reference TRBV18 and TRBJ1-2): NAGVMQNPRHLVRRRGQEARLRCSPMKGHSHVYWYRQLPEEGLKFMVYLQKENIIDESGMPKERFSAEFPKEGPSILRIQQVVRGDSAAYFCASSPGSDYGYTFGSGTRLTVV.

The chain employs TRBV12-3 or TRBV12-4 and TRBJ1-3, with D unclear. This CDR3 is built from 12 residues. V was pared by 5 bases and J by 6 bases, with 8 bases between. The CDR3 DNA is TGTGCCAGCAGTCCGGAAGTAAACACCATATATTTT. As protein: CASSPEVNTIYF.

The chain has TRBV7-2 and TRBJ1-3; D might be TRBD1 (5 bases). There are 15 residues in the CDR3. Trimming left V 5 bases short and J 3 bases short, with 14 bases between. The germline V gene encodes CDR1 SGHTA and CDR2 FQGNSA. The CDR3 DNA reads TGTGCCAGCAGCCCGCGGGGGGGGATTGGAAACACCATATATTTT. Its translation is CASSPRGGIGNTIYF.

V gene TRBV19 combines with J gene TRBJ2-5, with D possibly matching TRBD2 (7 bases). The germline V gene encodes CDR1 LNHDA and CDR2 SQIVND (reference sequence). The CDR3 loop spans 13 amino acids. Deletions cut 3 bases from V and 6 bases from J, with 11 bases between. This CDR3 reads CASSIGGGKTQYF. CDR3 coding DNA: TGTGCCAGTAGTATCGGCGGGGGCAAGACCCAGTACTTC.

The rearrangement uses TRBV10-3 and TRBJ2-6; TRBD1 aligns across 10 bases. The V gene end was trimmed by 9 bases and the J gene end by 4 bases; junction bases not matched to a gene: 12. CDR3 size: 17 residues. The V gene's germline CDR1 is ENHRY and CDR2 SYGVKD. Here the CDR3 reads CAIGQGGHREGANVLTF. The CDR3 DNA is TGTGCCATTGGACAGGGGGGCCACCGAGAGGGGGCCAACGTCCTGACTTTC.

The chain recombines TRBV11-2 with TRBJ2-2; D ambiguous. Germline CDR1 reads SGHAT; CDR2 reads FQNNGV. The CDR3 contains 15 residues. V lost 0 bases and J lost 1, with 6 bases in between. CDR3 region: CASSLDVWNTGELFF. CDR3 nucleotides: TGTGCCAGCAGCTTAGATGTGTGGAACACCGGGGAGCTGTTTTTT.

The chain couples TRBV20-1 to TRBJ2-2; 9 positions agree with TRBD1. This CDR3 contains 17 residues. Trimming removed 0 bases from V and 3 bases from J; junction bases left unmatched: 8. CDR1 is DFQATT and CDR2 is SNEGSKA in the germline V gene (reference sequence). The CDR3 sequence: CSARDVLQGADTGELFF. The CDR3 DNA follows: TGCAGTGCTAGAGATGTACTACAGGGGGCTGACACCGGGGAGCTGTTTTTT.

This clonotype was seen repeatedly, ten times or more. The chain recombines TRBV11-1 with TRBJ2-3; D is uncertain. V shed 5 bases and J shed 3 bases, with 21 bases lying between them. The CDR3 runs to 17 residues. In germline, CDR1 is SGHAT, CDR2 FQDESV (reference sequence). CDR3 residues: CASSLPGLEEGTDTQYF. For the CDR3, the DNA is TGTGCCAGCAGCCTCCCGGGCTTAGAAGAAGGGACAGATACGCAGTATTTT.

This clonotype was detected only a few times. The DNA for the CDR3 is TGTGCCAGCGCCAGTGGACACCCATCCTACGAGCAGTACTTC. Translated, it gives CASASGHPSYEQYF. The V call is TRBV4-2, the J call TRBJ2-7; D might be TRBD1 (5 bases). The germline gives CDR1 LGHNA, CDR2 YNFKEQ. Trimming cost V 8 bases and J 1 base, with 15 bases left between them. The CDR3 spans 14 residues.

This clonotype was found a few times. Sequence at one end of the junction differs from germline and may be a read error. The chain uses TRBV7-6 and TRBJ1-2; no clear D gene. This CDR3 comprises 11 residues. Per the germline V gene, CDR1 is SGHVS and CDR2 is FNYEAQ. The CDR3 is CASSSWTEVAF. DNA of the CDR3: TGTGCCAGCAGCTCGTGGACTGAGGTCGCCTTC.

This clonotype was detected many times. The chain has TRBV3-1 and TRBJ2-5; D not certain. The CDR3 spans 12 residues. CDR1 LGHDT and CDR2 YNNKEL come from the germline V gene (reference sequence). Trimming shortened V by 2 bases and J by 10 bases, and 11 bases separated the two germline ends. The CDR3 nucleotides read TGTGCCAGCAGCCAAATTACGGTGGGCCAGTACTTC. Residues: CASSQITVGQYF.

This clonotype was picked up a small number of times. V is TRBV29-1 and J is TRBJ1-2; 8 nucleotides align to TRBD1. Per germline, CDR1 SQVTM and CDR2 ANQGSEA. CDR3 length: 13 residues. V shed 7 bases, J shed 4 bases, and the junction held 8 bases outside the gene matches. The CDR3 region is CSAVPGQAYGYTF. CDR3 DNA sequence: TGCAGCGCAGTCCCGGGACAGGCCTATGGCTACACCTTC.

DNA for the CDR3: TGTGCCAGCAGTTATCCGACAGGGCTGCCCAGGGCCGGGGAGCTGTTTTTT. Its translation: CASSYPTGLPRAGELFF. The chain recombines TRBV6-2 or TRBV6-3 with TRBJ2-2; the match to TRBD1 covers 7 bases. V was pared by 3 bases and J by 6 bases, with 13 bases of the junction left unmatched. CDR3 length equals 17 residues. The germline CDR1 and CDR2 sequences are MNHEY and SVGEGT.

The chain uses TRBV9 and TRBJ1-5; D is uncertain. V dropped 4 bases and J dropped 2 bases, with 10 bases sitting between them. Germline CDR1 SGDLS, CDR2 YYNGEE. The CDR3 is 14 residues long. The CDR3 DNA reads as TGTGCCAGCAGCCCAGACGAGGGCAATCAGCCCCAGCATTTT. Encoded protein: CASSPDEGNQPQHF.

The chain has TRBV4-3 and TRBJ1-4; no reliable D call. The CDR3 has 15 residues. Trimming took off 0 bases at V and 3 bases at J, with 8 bases between the two ends. Germline assignment: CDR1 LGHNA and CDR2 YSLEER. This CDR3 reads CASSQDSAPNEKLFF. The CDR3 nucleotides are TGCGCCAGCAGCCAAGATTCGGCACCTAATGAAAAACTGTTTTTT.